This T cell receptor beta chain derives from a study of cytomegalovirus exposure and HLA in healthy donors (dated by TCRdb to the late 2010s). Describing the broader study: In an earlier analysis of several hundred of the donors, 276 Gb of sequence data and approximately 100 million unique TCR beta sequences from roughly 180 million T cells were reported. The study used immunosequencing to profile the T cell repertoires of hundreds of subjects and linked those repertoires to cytomegalovirus serostatus. An earlier analysis of some 500 of the donors used high-throughput TCR beta sequencing to judge whether each TCR beta V gene segment behaved as functional or pseudogenic. Donor age, sex, ethnicity and CMV serostatus were collected together with the repertoire data. Four to six DR-DQ haplotypes were handled as single units for association and clustering, since linkage in the cohort was strong. The later analysis used no new phenotypic data to find candidate immune exposures, relying instead on TCR beta sequences and their occurrence across donors. The number of typed donors differed by locus: roughly 629-640 for A, B, C, DRB1 and DQB1; 500 to 550 for DQA1; approximately 600 for DPA1; and around 470 for DPB1. On average, around 240,000 unique TCR beta nucleotide sequences were sequenced per donor among about 400 genotyped donors of the cohort, with roughly 19% of those sequences being non-productive. Along with the 666-subject first cohort, a separate validation cohort of 120 different subjects was used. A later genetic analysis used genome-wide SNP genotypes for about three fifths of the 666 donors, treating that subset as a discovery cohort. An early release covering some 640 HLA-typed donors comprised about 290 gigabases of sequencing data and tens of millions of unique TCR sequences. In a later analysis, previously published TCR beta repertoires from about 640 donors were re-analyzed and high-resolution HLA genotyping was added so that TCR occurrence patterns could be studied. Of the 350 to 450 genotyped donors, 81% were placed in the genetic ancestry cluster associated with self-reported Caucasian donors. Both class I and class II loci were covered by HLA typing, at four-digit resolution. The study aimed to test whether cataloging public T cell receptors could reveal signatures of past pathogen exposure. All discovery cohort repertoires had been generated using a single sequencing platform. To predict cytomegalovirus infection status, the study combined high-throughput TCR immunosequencing, statistical association of individual TCRs with disease status, and machine learning.

The library was prepared using the immunoSEQ multiplex PCR assay. For the multiplex PCR, a mixture combining 60 forward primers for TCR Vbeta segments and 13 reverse primers for TCR Jbeta segments was used. The CDR3 region of rearranged TCR beta genes was amplified from genomic DNA by a multiplex PCR assay. The Illumina HiSeq System was used to sequence the amplified TCR beta libraries as 87-base-pair reads. Per the original workflow: A later analysis counted some 80 million unique TCR beta chains across the approximately 700 repertoires, and around 9.9 million of these chains were shared by at least two donors. Raw reads were error-corrected and collapsed into unique sequences by a nearest-neighbor algorithm in which closely related sequences were merged to remove PCR and sequencing errors. To assign V, D and J gene segments, CDR3 sequences were aligned to IMGT reference sequences. For a sequence to be retained, a match of at least six nucleotides was required to both a V gene segment and a J gene segment. Rearrangements were called productive when the CDR3 lacked stop codons and stayed in frame with V and J; all others were non-productive. CDR3 was defined by IMGT convention, running from the second conserved V-encoded cysteine to the conserved J-encoded phenylalanine. In an earlier analysis of roughly 610 of the donors, sequences lacking an unambiguous match to a single V gene segment were excluded. In an earlier analysis of a few hundred of the donors, V segments were called functional above 56.7% productive rearrangements and were called segregating when the between-donor standard deviation exceeded 5%. A statistical classification framework was built for diagnosing cytomegalovirus status from the catalog of TCR beta chain sequences. V and J gene assignment, in a later analysis, came from comparing TCR nucleotide sequences with IMGT/GENE-DB human TR gene sequences. The TCRdist pipeline was used in a later analysis to assign CDR3 sequences and most-parsimonious VDJ recombination scenarios. A later analysis defined each TCR beta chain by its CDR3 amino acid sequence plus V-gene family, and excluded reads lacking a unique V-gene family. To address suspected cross-contamination and a sequencing artifact, a later analysis removed 592 highly shared, low-generation-probability nucleotide sequences. A later analysis calculated a clonal expansion index for each public chain from normalized within-repertoire ranks of inferred template counts. Generation probabilities in a later analysis came from a VDJ recombination model fitted to out-of-frame rearrangements, and those results were checked against IGoR. In a later analysis, hypergeometric tests were used to score TCR-TCR, TCR-HLA and TCR-CMV co-occurrence, with a repertoire-size bias correction applied to TCR pairs. In a later analysis, false discovery rates were estimated by permuting HLA or CMV assignments 20 times. A later analysis grouped co-occurring TCRs with DBSCAN, adding TCRdist sequence similarity when clustering within HLA-allele-positive subsets. For co-occurrence clustering, repertoires with fewer than 30,000 or more than 120,000 public chains were excluded, along with roughly five repertoires with anomalous nucleotide sharing. The clones in this table, taken by TCRdb from immuneACCESS, are in-frame only. Not every clone is retained; where verified, under half of the shortfall comes from an unresolved V gene, and the cause of the rest is unknown. V and J calls plus clone size are reproduced from that table; the DNA served to infer D and trimming. This sample gives about 110,000 clones in total; 15% of them show up just once. 1.5% to 2% of the sample lies in the top ten.

Of note for this clone: The antigen it binds to is not known. Base quality data are lacking; no much larger clone is found one base away.

V loses 5 bases, J loses 4 bases, and the germline ends lie 14 bases apart. Measured from the cysteine to the phenylalanine, the CDR3 is 15 residues long. Just the 45-base CDR3 DNA is kept, in frame starting at base 1. As encoded in the germline V gene (reference sequence), CDR1 is PRHDT while CDR2 is FYEKMQ. The cohort was made up of 666 healthy bone marrow donors. Cohort members were all nominally healthy when sampled, although unrecorded immune exposures were likely present. The donor was CMV seronegative and belonged to the group of more than 300 seronegative cohort members. A peripheral blood sample was collected from each donor, and TCR beta sequencing was performed on peripheral blood mononuclear cells. Genomic DNA was extracted from the blood cell samples with the Qiagen DNeasy Blood Extraction Kit. The research as a whole found: According to a later genetic analysis, donors in an Asian-associated ancestry cluster had fewer N-insertions in productive TCRs than the approximately 630-donor mean. A later analysis associated about 17,000 TCR beta sequences with specific HLA alleles at a false discovery rate of 0.05. Most TCR sequences were seen in very few donors, while some public TCRs were found in many individuals. In a later analysis, the rate of TCR association differed among HLA loci, with DRB1 alleles having the most associated TCRs and HLA-C alleles having the fewest. According to the authors, the approach could potentially be generalized to other disease states and immunological phenotypes. Several of the top co-occurrence clusters appeared to be linked to parvovirus B19, influenza, CMV and Epstein-Barr virus, according to a later analysis. Because HLA typing was unavailable for some donors at each locus, only the typed subset was used in association tests. Fewer than 20 rarely observed V segments, including chromosome 9 orphons, were excluded from the earlier analysis of several hundred of the donors because counts were too low. In this cohort, only TCR beta chains were sequenced, and detectable features were limited by the absence of alpha or paired-chain data. A further reported finding was that TCR beta sequences accurately predicted the HLA-A and HLA-B alleles for most subjects in the first cohort. A cluster of highly shared sequence variants was judged likely to represent a technical artifact of the sequencing pipeline. Correlated functional status among segregating V segments might be attributable to linkage disequilibrium, but an unknown experimental factor could not be ruled out. The presence/absence analyses assumed that sequencing depth was roughly uniform across donors, and that assumption may not be true. Some IMGT-functional V segments, including TRBV6-2 and TRBV6-3, could not be distinguished by the 87-base-pair reads and were therefore excluded. In a later analysis, most CMV-associated TCR beta chains were found to appear HLA-restricted, with HLA associations seemingly driven largely by CMV exposure. Strong co-occurrence of HLA alleles, especially DR and DQ, made assigning TCR associations to individual alleles difficult. The study listed 150 to 200 TCR beta chains as associated with cytomegalovirus. In a later analysis, HLA-associated TCR beta chains were found to be more clonally expanded and to have lower generation probabilities than equally common non-associated chains. The classifier was reported to diagnose cytomegalovirus status with high specificity and sensitivity in both the original cohort and the validation cohort. The only immune exposure information available for the cohort was CMV serostatus. In vitro tests confirmed that a few of the cytomegalovirus-associated TCR beta chains recognize cytomegalovirus antigens. A later genetic analysis associated a missense DCLRE1C variant with V-gene and J-gene trimming of TCR beta chains, and an independent cohort replicated the association. Broadly in line with IMGT annotations, most TCR beta V segments showed up in productive rearrangements about 90% or about 30% of the time in an earlier analysis of 587 of the donors.

Here the chain combines TRBV13 and TRBJ1-4; confidence is insufficient to name the D gene. The receptor was isolated from a young woman in good health and CMV-seronegative. Specimen: PBMCs. The CDR3 is CASSPKGLGNEKLFF. The DNA reads TGTGCCAGCAGCCCAAAAGGACTTGGTAATGAAAAACTGTTTTTT.